The following is a T cell receptor (beta chain) sequence with its context. Its antigen is still unknown. The method was immunoSEQ multiplex PCR; TCRdb's version includes in-frame clones alone and lacks a portion of them. The sample comprises 20,000 to 25,000 clones, 81% of which are singletons, and roughly 23% rests with the top ten. This record comes from a study of Tregs in tolerant kidney transplant recipients. General study points: Donor-specific Treg expansion exceeded global Treg expansion in tolerant patients, suggesting antigen drive. Some patients' samples used different primers over time, so nucleotide sequences weren't comparable. Expanding Tregs on activated donor B cells appeared to best identify donor-specific TCRbeta clones.

Recipients received nonmyeloablative bone marrow transplants from related graft donors, with transient mixed chimerism. Unstimulated regulatory T cells (CD4+CD25+CD127-), CD4+CD25- non-regulatory cells, CD4 and CD8 cells were FACS-sorted from thawed PBMCs. The sequenced sample was CD8+ T cells from blood (PBMCs), obtained 6 months after the transplant. The clonotype originates from a human patient who received a combined kidney and bone marrow transplant. Some T cells may originate from the graft donor.

CDR3 in amino acids: CASSLGGDSYEQYF. The DNA of the CDR3 is TGTGCCAGCAGTTTGGGCGGGGACTCCTACGAGCAGTACTTC. V gene TRBV6-6 combines with J gene TRBJ2-7, with D tentatively TRBD2 (6 bases). Trimming stripped 4 bases from V and 0 bases from J, with 10 bases between. Per germline, CDR1 MNHNY and CDR2 SVGAGI (reference sequence). The CDR3 is 14 residues long.